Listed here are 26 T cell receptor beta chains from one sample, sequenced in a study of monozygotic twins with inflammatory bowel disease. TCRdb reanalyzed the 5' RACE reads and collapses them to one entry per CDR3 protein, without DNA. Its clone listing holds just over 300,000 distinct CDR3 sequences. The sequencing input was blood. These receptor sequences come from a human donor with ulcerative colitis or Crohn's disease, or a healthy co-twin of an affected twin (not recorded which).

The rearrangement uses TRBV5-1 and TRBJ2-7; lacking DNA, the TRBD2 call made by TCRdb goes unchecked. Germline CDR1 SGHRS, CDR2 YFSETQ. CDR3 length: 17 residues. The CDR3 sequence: CASSPPALATSSYEQYF.

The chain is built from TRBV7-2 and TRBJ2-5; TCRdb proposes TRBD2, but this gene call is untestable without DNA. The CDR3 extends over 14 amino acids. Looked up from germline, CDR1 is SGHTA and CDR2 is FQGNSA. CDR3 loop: CASKPGTSEETQYF.

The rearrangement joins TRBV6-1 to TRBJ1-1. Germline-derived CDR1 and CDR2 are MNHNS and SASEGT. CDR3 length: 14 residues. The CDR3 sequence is CASEDGGTRAEAFF.

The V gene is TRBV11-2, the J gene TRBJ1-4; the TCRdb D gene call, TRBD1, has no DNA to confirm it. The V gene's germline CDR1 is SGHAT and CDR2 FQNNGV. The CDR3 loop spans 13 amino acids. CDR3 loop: CASSPRANEKLFF.

The CDR3: CASSPRTGIPSGANVLTF. V is TRBV9 and J is TRBJ2-6; TCRdb's D gene call, TRBD1, goes unchecked for lack of DNA. CDR1 is SGDLS, CDR2 YYNGEE, per germline. The CDR3 runs 18 residues.

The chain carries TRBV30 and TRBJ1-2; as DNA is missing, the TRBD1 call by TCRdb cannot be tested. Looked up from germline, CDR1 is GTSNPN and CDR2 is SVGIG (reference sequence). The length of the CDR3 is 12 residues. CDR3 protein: CACQTGPYGYTF.

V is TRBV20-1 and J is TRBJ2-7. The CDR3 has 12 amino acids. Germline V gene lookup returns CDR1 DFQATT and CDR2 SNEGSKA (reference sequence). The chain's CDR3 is CSASRGFYEQYF.

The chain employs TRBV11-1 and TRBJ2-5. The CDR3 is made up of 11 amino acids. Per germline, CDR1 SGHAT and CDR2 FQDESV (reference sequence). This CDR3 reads CASSLGGVQYF. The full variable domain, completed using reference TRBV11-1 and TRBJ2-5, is EAEVAQSPRYKITEKSQAVAFWCDPISGHATLYWYRQILGQGPELLVQFQDESVVDDSQLPKDRFSAERLKGVDSTLKIQPAELGDSAMYLCASSLGGVQYFGPGTRLLVL.

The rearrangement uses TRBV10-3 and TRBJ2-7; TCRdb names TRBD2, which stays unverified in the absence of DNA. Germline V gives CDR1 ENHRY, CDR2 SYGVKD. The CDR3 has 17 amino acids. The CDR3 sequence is CAISEKKLAGGGYEQYF.

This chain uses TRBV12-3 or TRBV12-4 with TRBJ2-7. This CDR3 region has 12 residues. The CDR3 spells CASSFEENEQYF.

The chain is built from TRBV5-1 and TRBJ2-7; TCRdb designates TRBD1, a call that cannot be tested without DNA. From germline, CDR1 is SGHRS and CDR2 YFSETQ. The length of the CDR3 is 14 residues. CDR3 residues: CASSGQGATYEQYF.

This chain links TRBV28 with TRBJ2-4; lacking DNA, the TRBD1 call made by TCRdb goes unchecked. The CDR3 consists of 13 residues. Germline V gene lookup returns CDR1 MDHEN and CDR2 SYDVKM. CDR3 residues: CASRRQSGNIQYF.

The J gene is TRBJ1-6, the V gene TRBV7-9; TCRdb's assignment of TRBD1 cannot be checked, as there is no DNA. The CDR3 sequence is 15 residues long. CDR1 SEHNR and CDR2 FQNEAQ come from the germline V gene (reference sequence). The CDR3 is CASSLVKGADSPLHF.

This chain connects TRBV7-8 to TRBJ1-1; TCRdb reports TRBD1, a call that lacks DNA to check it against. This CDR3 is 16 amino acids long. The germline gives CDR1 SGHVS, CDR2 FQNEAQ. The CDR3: CASSSPEAGRDTEAFF.

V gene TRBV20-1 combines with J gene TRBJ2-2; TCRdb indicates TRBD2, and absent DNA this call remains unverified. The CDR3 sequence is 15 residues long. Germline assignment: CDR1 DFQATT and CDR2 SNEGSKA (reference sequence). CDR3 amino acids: CSARVGGGDTGELFF.

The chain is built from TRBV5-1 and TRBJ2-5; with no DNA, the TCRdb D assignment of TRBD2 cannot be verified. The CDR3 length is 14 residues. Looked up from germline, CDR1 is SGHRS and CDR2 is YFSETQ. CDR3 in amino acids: CASSPGGPLETQYF. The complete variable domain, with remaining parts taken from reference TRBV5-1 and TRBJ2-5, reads KAGVTQTPRYLIKTRGQQVTLSCSPISGHRSVSWYQQTPGQGLQFLFEYFSETQRNKGNFPGRFSGRQFSNSRSEMNVSTLELGDSALYLCASSPGGPLETQYFGPGTRLLVL.

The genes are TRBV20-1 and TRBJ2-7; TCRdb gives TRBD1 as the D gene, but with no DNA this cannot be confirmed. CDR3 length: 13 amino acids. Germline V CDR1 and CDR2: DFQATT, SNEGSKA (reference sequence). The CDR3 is CSARGTGTYEQYF.

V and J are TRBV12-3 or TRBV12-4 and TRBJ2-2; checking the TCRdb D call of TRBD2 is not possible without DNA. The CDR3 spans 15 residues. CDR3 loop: CALQLVAGVGGELFF.

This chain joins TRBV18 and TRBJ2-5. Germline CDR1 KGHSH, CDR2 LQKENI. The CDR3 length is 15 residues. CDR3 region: CASSPLGRIQETQYF.

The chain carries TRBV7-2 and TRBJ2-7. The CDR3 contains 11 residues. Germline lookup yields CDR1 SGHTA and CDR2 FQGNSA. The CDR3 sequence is CASSLTYEQYF.

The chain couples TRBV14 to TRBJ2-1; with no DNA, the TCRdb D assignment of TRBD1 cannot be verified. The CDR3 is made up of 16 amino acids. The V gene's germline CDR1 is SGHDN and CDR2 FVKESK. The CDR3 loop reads CASSPYAPSSYNEQFF.

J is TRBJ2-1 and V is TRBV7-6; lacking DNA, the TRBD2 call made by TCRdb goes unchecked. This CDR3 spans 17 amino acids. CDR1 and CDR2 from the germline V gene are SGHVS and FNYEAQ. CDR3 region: CASSLAQQIRGPNEQFF.

CDR3 in amino acids: CASSDVTNEQFF. The chain has TRBV4-3 and TRBJ2-1. The germline CDR1 and CDR2 sequences are LGHNA and YSLEER. This CDR3 has 12 amino acids.

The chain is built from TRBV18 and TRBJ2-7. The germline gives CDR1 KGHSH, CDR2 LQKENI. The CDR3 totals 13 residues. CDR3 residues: CASSKQESYEQYF.

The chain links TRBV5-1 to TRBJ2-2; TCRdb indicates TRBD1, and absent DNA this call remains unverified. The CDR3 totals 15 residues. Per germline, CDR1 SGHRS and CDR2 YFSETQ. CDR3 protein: CASSLGPTETGELFF.

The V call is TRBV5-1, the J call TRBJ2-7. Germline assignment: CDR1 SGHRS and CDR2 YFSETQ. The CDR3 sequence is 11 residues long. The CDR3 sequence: CASAQMGEQYF.